A selection of T cell receptor beta chains follows, all from one sample in a study of beta chain features in type 1 diabetes. TCRdb's table, derived via immunoSEQ multiplex PCR, lists solely in-frame clones and lacks some. The data contain roughly 290,000 clones, around 7.3% of them singletons. The source material was central memory CD4+ T cells from blood. These receptors were taken from a woman aged 18-29 years in good health. Both conserved end residues are part of each CDR3. The D gene is left open where the match is weak. Not every row has a clone size; where given, it reads once, few, many or a size class.

clone size	V gene	D gene	J gene	CDR3 DNA	CDR3 protein
few	TRBV5-4	-	TRBJ1-1	TGTGCCAGCAGCTTGATTTTCGGGGGGACTGAAGCTTTCTTT	CASSLIFGGTEAFF
few	TRBV27	TRBD1	TRBJ2-6	TGTGCCAGCAGTACAGGTGTATCCGGGACAGGTTTCACTGGGGCCAACGTCCTGACTTTC	CASSTGVSGTGFTGANVLTF
few	TRBV7-9	-	TRBJ1-2	TGTGCCAGCAGCCCAATGGCCCTCAGCGGGGGGTTAGGTGGCTACACCTTC	CASSPMALSGGLGGYTF
-	TRBV19	TRBD1	TRBJ1-1	TGTGCCAGTAGTTTGGACAGGGACACTGAAGCTTTCTTT	CASSLDRDTEAFF
few	TRBV19	-	TRBJ1-5	TGTGCCAGTAGTATATTAATCGGACAGACAGATAGCAATCAGCCCCAGCATTTT	CASSILIGQTDSNQPQHF
-	TRBV7-8	-	TRBJ1-3	TGTGCCAGCAGCGCGAACAGGCGCTTCTCTGGAAACACCATATATTTT	CASSANRRFSGNTIYF
-	TRBV7-9	-	TRBJ1-3	TGTGCCAGCAGCTTATTCCAGGGCGCTGGAAACACCATATATTTT	CASSLFQGAGNTIYF
few	TRBV30	-	TRBJ1-3	TGTGCCTGGAGTGTAACCTCTGGAAACACCATATATTTT	CAWSVTSGNTIYF
few	TRBV18	-	TRBJ1-1	TGTGCCAGCTCACGGCTGGACAAGAACACTGAAGCTTTCTTT	CASSRLDKNTEAFF
-	TRBV5-6	TRBD1	TRBJ1-2	TGTGCCAGCAGCGCGGGACAGGGGGCGTTCAGCGTTGGCTATGGCTACACCTTC	CASSAGQGAFSVGYGYTF
few	TRBV30	-	TRBJ1-3	TGTGCCTGGGATCAGGGGACCTCTGGAAACACCATATATTTT	CAWDQGTSGNTIYF
many	TRBV5-5	TRBD1	TRBJ1-6	TGTGCCAGCAGCTTGGCCGACAGGGCTAATTCACCCCTCCACTTT	CASSLADRANSPLHF
-	TRBV18	TRBD1	TRBJ2-2	TGTGCCAGCTCACCTCGCCCCGGGACAGCGAACACCGGGGAGCTGTTTTTT	CASSPRPGTANTGELFF
-	TRBV6-6	-	TRBJ2-2	TGTGCCAGCAGCCCCAGAAAAAACACCGGGGAGCTGTTTTTT	CASSPRKNTGELFF
-	TRBV11-2	-	TRBJ1-2	TGTGCCAGCAGCCCCCTGGGATTTGGGGCTGGCTACACCTTC	CASSPLGFGAGYTF
-	TRBV2	-	TRBJ2-7	TGTGCCAGCTCACTGGCCTACGAGCAGTACTTC	CASSLAYEQYF
few	TRBV7-8	TRBD2	TRBJ2-3	TGTGCCAGCAGCTTAGCTCCTAGCGGGAGTTGGCGCCCAGATACGCAGTATTTT	CASSLAPSGSWRPDTQYF
few	TRBV5-1	-	TRBJ2-7	TGCGCCAGCAGCTTGGAGGGGAAGCGGAGGAACTACGAGCAGTACTTC	CASSLEGKRRNYEQYF
many	TRBV4-2	-	TRBJ2-2	TGTGCCAGCAGCCAAGATGCTGTCTGGAGGGCGACCGGGGAGCTGTTTTTT	CASSQDAVWRATGELFF
-	TRBV7-9	-	TRBJ2-5	TGTGCCAGCAGAAGACGACTGGGATCTCCGACCCAGTACTTC	CASRRRLGSPTQYF
-	TRBV7-3	TRBD2	TRBJ2-1	TGTGCCAGCAGCTTACTAGCGGGAGTTAGATTTAATGAGCAGTTCTTC	CASSLLAGVRFNEQFF
many	TRBV28	TRBD2	TRBJ2-3	TGTGCCAGCACCGGGACTAGCGGCACAGATACGCAGTATTTT	CASTGTSGTDTQYF
-	TRBV4-1	-	TRBJ1-1	TGCGCCAGCGGACGTGGGACGGGCACTGAAGCTTTCTTT	CASGRGTGTEAFF
-	TRBV19	TRBD2	TRBJ2-7	TGTGCCAGTTCCGACAGTCCAGCGGGGCCCTACGAGCAGTACTTC	CASSDSPAGPYEQYF
few	TRBV4-2	-	TRBJ2-1	TGTGCCAGCAGCCAATTGAGAGGTGGGCTCTACAATGAGCAGTTCTTC	CASSQLRGGLYNEQFF
few	TRBV5-6	-	TRBJ1-1	TGTGCCAGCAGCTTGAGCCCCAGTTTTGGTTCTGAAGCTTTCTTT	CASSLSPSFGSEAFF
-	TRBV19	TRBD1	TRBJ2-7	TGTGCCAGTAGTGCCCCAGACAGGGGCAACGAGCAGTACTTC	CASSAPDRGNEQYF